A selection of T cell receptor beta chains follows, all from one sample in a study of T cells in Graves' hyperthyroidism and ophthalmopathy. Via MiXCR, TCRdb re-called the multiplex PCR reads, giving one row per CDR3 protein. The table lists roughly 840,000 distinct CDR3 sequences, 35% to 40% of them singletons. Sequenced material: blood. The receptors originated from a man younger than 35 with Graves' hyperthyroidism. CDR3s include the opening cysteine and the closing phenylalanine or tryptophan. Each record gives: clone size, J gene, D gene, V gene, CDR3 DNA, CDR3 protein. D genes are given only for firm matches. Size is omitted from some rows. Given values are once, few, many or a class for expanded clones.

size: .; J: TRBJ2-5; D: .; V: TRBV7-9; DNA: TGTGCCAGCAGCTTAAAGGGAAAAGAGACCCAGTACTTC; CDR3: CASSLKGKETQYF
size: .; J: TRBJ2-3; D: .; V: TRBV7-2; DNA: TGTGCCAGCAGCTTAGAGGCGTCAGATACGCAGTATTTT; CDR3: CASSLEASDTQYF
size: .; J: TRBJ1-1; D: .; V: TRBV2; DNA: TGTGCCAGCCGCAACATGCTTAACACTGAAGCTTTCTTT; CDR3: CASRNMLNTEAFF
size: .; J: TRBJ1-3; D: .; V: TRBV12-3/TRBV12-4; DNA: TGTGCCAGCAGTACGAGCCTAGCCCAGGGACCCACCATATATTTT; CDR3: CASSTSLAQGPTIYF
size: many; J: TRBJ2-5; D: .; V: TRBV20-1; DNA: TGCAGTGCCCCCCTAACCGGAGGAGAGACCCAGTACTTC; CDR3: CSAPLTGGETQYF
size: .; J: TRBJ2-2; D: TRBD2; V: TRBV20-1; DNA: TGCAGTGCTCGCGGACTAGCGGGAGACGCCGGGGAGCTGTTTTTT; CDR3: CSARGLAGDAGELFF
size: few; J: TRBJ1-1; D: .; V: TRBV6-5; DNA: TGTGCCAGCAGTCCCAGCTATGGCGACACTGAAGCTTTCTTT; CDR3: CASSPSYGDTEAFF
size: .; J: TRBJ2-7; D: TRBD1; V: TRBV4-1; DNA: TGCGCCAGCAGCCAAGAGGGACAGGGAGGGATCCACGAGCAGTACTTC; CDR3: CASSQEGQGGIHEQYF
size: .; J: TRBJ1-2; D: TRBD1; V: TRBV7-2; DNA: TGTGCCAGCAGCCTCAGGGGGCCAAACTATGGCTACACCTTC; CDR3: CASSLRGPNYGYTF
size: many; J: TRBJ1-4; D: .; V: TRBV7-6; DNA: TGTGCCAGCAGCCCTCAGGGCGGAAATGAAAAACTGTTTTTT; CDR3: CASSPQGGNEKLFF
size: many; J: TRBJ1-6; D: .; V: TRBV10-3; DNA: TGTGCCATCAGTCAGGGTGGCTCCTATAATTCACCCCTCCACTTT; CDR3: CAISQGGSYNSPLHF
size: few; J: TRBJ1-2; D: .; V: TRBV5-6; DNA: TGTGCCAGCAGCTTGTCAGGGGAGGACAATAACTATGGCTACACCTTC; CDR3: CASSLSGEDNNYGYTF
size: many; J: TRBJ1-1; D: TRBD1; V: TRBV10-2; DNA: TGCGCCAGCAGAGAACGGACAGGGAGGAACACTGAAGCTTTCTTT; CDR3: CASRERTGRNTEAFF
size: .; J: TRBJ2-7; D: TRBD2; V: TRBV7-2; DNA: TGTGCCAGCAGCTCAGTCGCGGGGGGCGCGGACGAGCAGTACTTC; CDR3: CASSSVAGGADEQYF
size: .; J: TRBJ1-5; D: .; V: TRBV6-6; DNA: TGTGCCAGCGGGAGAGGGACGAATCAGCCCCAGCATTTT; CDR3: CASGRGTNQPQHF
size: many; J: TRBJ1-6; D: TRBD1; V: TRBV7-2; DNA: TGTGCCAGCAGCAGGACAGGGGCCTATAATTCACCCCTCCACTTT; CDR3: CASSRTGAYNSPLHF
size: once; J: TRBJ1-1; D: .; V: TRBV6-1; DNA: TGTGCCAGCAGTAAGGACAGACGCGGTGAAGCTTTCTTT; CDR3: CASSKDRRGEAFF
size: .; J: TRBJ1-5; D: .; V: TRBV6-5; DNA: TGTGCCACCAGTTACTCGTCCGGGGGGCCCCAGCATTTT; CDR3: CATSYSSGGPQHF
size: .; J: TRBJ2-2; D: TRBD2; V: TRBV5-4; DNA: TGCGCCAGCAGCCAAGGACTAGCGGCCGGGGAGCTGTTTTTT; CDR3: CASSQGLAAGELFF
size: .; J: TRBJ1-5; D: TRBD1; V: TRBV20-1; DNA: TGCAGCGTCGGCCAGGGGGCGAGTCGGCCCCAGCATTTT; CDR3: CSVGQGASRPQHF
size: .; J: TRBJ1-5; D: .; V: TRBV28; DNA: TGTGCCAGCAGTTTCCACAGGGTCGACAATCAGCCCCAGCATTTT; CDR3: CASSFHRVDNQPQHF
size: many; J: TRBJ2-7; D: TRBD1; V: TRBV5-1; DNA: TGCGCCAGCAGCCCACGGACAGGGGGCGACGAGCAGTACTTC; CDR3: CASSPRTGGDEQYF
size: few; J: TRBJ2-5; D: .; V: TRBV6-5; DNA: TGTGCCAGCAAACAGGTGGAAGAGACCCAGTACTTC; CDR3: CASKQVEETQYF
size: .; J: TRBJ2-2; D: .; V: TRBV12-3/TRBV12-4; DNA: TGTGCCAGCAGTGCGGGGCTGCAGGGGACCGGGGAGCTGTTTTTT; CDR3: CASSAGLQGTGELFF
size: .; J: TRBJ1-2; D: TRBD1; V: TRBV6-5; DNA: TGTGCCAGCAGTTTAGGGTGGGACAGGGGGGACTATGGCTACACCTTC; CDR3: CASSLGWDRGDYGYTF
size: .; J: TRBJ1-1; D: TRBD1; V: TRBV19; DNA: TGTGCCAGTAGTCCGACGGACAGGGCTGACACTGAAGCTTTCTTT; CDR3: CASSPTDRADTEAFF
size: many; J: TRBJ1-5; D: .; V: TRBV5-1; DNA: TGCGCCAGCAGACCTGGGTACGATAGCAATCAGCCCCAGCATTTT; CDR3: CASRPGYDSNQPQHF
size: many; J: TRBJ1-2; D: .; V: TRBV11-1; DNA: TGTGCCAGCAGCTTAGGACGCGGGAACTATGGCTACACCTTC; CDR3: CASSLGRGNYGYTF
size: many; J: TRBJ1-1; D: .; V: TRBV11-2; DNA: TGTGCCAGCAGTCCGAACAGGCTAAACACTGAAGCTTTCTTT; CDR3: CASSPNRLNTEAFF
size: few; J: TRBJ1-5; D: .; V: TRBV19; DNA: TGTGCCACCCGATGGGGTCCCTCGAATCAGCCCCAGCATTTT; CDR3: CATRWGPSNQPQHF
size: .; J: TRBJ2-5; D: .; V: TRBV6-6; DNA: TGTGCCAGCAGTTACGGGGGGGCGCTTGAGACCCAGTACTTC; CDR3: CASSYGGALETQYF
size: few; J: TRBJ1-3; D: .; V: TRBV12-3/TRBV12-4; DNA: TGTGCCAGCGGCACCAGGGGTTATGGAAACACCATATATTTT; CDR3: CASGTRGYGNTIYF
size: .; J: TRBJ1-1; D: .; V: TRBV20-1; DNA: TGCAGTGCCCAAGGGGACCCCAACACTGAAGCTTTCTTT; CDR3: CSAQGDPNTEAFF
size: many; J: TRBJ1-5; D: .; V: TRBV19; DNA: TGTGCCAGTAGTAGTTGGAGTCAGCCCCAGCATTTT; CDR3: CASSSWSQPQHF
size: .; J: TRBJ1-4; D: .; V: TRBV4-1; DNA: TGCGCCAGCAGCCAAATCATTGGGAGTGAAAAACTGTTTTTT; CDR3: CASSQIIGSEKLFF
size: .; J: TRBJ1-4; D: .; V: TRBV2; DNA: TGTGCCAGCAGTCTCTGGGACGGGGGTAGAGAAAAACTGTTTTTT; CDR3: CASSLWDGGREKLFF
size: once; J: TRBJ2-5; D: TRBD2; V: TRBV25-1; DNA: TGTGCCAGCAGTGGGAGCGGGAGATGGTTCTCCCAGTACTTC; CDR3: CASSGSGRWFSQYF
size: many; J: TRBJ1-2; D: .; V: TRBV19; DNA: TGTGCCAGTAGTATAGACGGGGCTTATGGCTACACCTTC; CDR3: CASSIDGAYGYTF
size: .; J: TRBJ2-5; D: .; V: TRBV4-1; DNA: TGCGCCAGCAGCCAGTCCCGACTACCCAGCAGGGAGACCCAGTACTTC; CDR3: CASSQSRLPSRETQYF
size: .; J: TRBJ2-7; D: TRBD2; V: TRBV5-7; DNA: TGTGCCAGCAGCTCACCTCCGGGACTAGGTCCCGACGAGCAGTACTTC; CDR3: CASSSPPGLGPDEQYF
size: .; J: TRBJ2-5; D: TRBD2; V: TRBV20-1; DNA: TGCAGCTGCGCAATAGCGGGAGGAGGAGAGACCCAGTACTTC; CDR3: CSCAIAGGGETQYF
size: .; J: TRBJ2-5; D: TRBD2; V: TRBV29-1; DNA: TGCAGCGCTGGGACTAGCGGGGCACCGACCCAGTACTTC; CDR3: CSAGTSGAPTQYF
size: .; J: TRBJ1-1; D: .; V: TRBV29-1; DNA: TGCAGCGTTGGAGGGACGAACACTGAAGCTTTCTTT; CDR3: CSVGGTNTEAFF
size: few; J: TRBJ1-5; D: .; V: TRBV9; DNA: TGTGCCAGCAGCGTACATCCTTTACGGCGTTTGGGTCAGCCCCAGCATTTT; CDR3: CASSVHPLRRLGQPQHF
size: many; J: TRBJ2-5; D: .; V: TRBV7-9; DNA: TGTGCCAGCAGCTTAGAAGGGAGCCAAGAGACCCAGTACTTC; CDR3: CASSLEGSQETQYF
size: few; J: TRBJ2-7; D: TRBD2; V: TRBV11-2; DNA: TGTGCCACCCTCAGCGGGAGCTCCTACGAGCAGTACTTC; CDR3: CATLSGSSYEQYF
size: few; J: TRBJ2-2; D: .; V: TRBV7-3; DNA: TGTGCCAGCAGCGTCACAGAGACCGGGGAGCTGTTTTTT; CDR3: CASSVTETGELFF
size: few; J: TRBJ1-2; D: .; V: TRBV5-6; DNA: TGTGCCAGCAGCTCGACCGGGGCCACTAACTATGGCTACACCTTC; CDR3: CASSSTGATNYGYTF
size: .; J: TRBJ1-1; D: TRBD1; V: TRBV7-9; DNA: TGTGCCAGCAGCTTACCGGGACAGGGGGCAAACACTGAAGCTTTCTTT; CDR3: CASSLPGQGANTEAFF
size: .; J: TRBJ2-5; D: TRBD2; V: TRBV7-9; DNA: TGTGCCAGTAGCCAATCCTTCGGGACTAGCGGGGATTCATGGGAGACCCAGTACTTC; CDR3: CASSQSFGTSGDSWETQYF
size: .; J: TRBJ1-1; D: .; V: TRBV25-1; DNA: TGTGCCAGCCGAGGGTCGGGAAGGGGAACTGAAGCTTTCTTT; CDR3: CASRGSGRGTEAFF
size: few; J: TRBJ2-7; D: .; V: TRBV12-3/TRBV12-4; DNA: TGTGCCAGCAGGCCCGGACCCCACGGGAGCGAGCAGTACTTC; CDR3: CASRPGPHGSEQYF
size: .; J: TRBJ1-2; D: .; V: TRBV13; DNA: TGTGCCAGCAGCCAAGCAACAGGCTATGGCTACACCTTC; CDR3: CASSQATGYGYTF
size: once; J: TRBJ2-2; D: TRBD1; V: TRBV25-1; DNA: TGTGCCAGCAGTGCGAGGGGACAGACAGGAACCGGGGAGCTGTTTTTT; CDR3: CASSARGQTGTGELFF
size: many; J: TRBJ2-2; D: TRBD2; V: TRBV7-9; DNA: TGTGCCAGCAGCTTAACGGGACTAGCAACCGGGGAGCTGTTTTTT; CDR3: CASSLTGLATGELFF
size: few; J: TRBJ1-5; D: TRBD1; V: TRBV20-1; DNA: TGCAGTGCTAGTCCGGGACAGGGTATGGGGCAGCCCCAGCATTTT; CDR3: CSASPGQGMGQPQHF
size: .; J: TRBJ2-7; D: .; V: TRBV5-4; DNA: TGTGCCAGCAGCTTTGGGGGCGGCGGCACCTACGAGCAGTACTTC; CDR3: CASSFGGGGTYEQYF
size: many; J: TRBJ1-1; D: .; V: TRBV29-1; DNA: TGCAGCGTTGTAGACAGGCTCATGAACACTGAAGCTTTCTTT; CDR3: CSVVDRLMNTEAFF
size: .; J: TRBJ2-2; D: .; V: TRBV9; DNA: .; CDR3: CASSVGQGATPGSCFF
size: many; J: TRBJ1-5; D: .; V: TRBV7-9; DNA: TGTGCCAGCAGCCTGGGATTAGGGGGGGATCAGCCCCAGCATTTT; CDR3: CASSLGLGGDQPQHF